The present entry profiles one T cell receptor beta chain with its context. Trimming cost V 8 bases and J 5 bases; bases outside gene matches: 6. The germline gives CDR1 SQVTM, CDR2 ANQGSEA. This CDR3 has 12 amino acids. The data stem from a study of blood T cell repertoires in COVID-19. Using immunoSEQ multiplex PCR, the repertoire was profiled, and TCRdb retains in-frame clones only, with some absent. The data show 240,000 or so clones, roughly four fifths seen once. The sequencing sample was made of peripheral blood. The receptor was derived from an elderly woman with acute or convalescent COVID-19. The J gene is TRBJ1-1, the V gene TRBV29-1; 9 bases align to TRBD1. CDR3 residues: CSTRDRDTEAFF. The CDR3 nucleotides read TGCAGCACCCGGGACAGGGATACTGAAGCTTTCTTT. Variable domain in full (rest from reference TRBV29-1 and TRBJ1-1): SAVISQKPSRDICQRGTSLTIQCQVDSQVTMMFWYRQQPGQSLTLIATANQGSEATYESGFVIDKFPISRPNLTFSTLTVSNMSPEDSSIYLCSTRDRDTEAFFGQGTRLTVV.